This T cell receptor beta chain emerged from a study of blood T cell repertoires in COVID-19. In the original workflow: Amplification with reference gene primers provided the estimates of nucleated cell counts. TCRdb keeps only in-frame clones here, not all; method: immunoSEQ multiplex PCR. Clonal size and the V and J genes are those of that table, whereas D and trimming came from the DNA. Here the sample spans some 120,000 clones, 85% to 90% being singletons. The CDR3 is 16 amino acids. CDR1 is SGHNT, CDR2 YYREEE, per germline (reference sequence). The ends lost 0 bases at V and 0 bases at J; junction bases unmatched: 3.

This chain uses TRBV5-4 with TRBJ1-3, with 7 bases that match TRBD1. The receptor was derived from a woman over 75 with COVID-19, enrolled during active disease. Sequencing was carried out using peripheral blood. CDR3 protein: CASSLAGQNSGNTIYF. The CDR3 region has the DNA TGTGCCAGCAGCTTGGCGGGACAGAACTCTGGAAACACCATATATTTT.